The 10 T cell receptor beta chains in this list originate from one sample, sequenced in a study of shared clonotypes between healthy human individuals. Method: immunoSEQ multiplex PCR; TCRdb's copy keeps in-frame clones and lacks some. In the table there are some 2.3 million clones, approximately 93% of which are singletons. Sequencing was performed on naive CD4+ T cells from PBMCs. Specified subset: CD45RA+ positively selected. Every receptor here comes from a man younger than 35 in good health. Some clones in this sample may be carry-over from other donors' samples.

This chain uses TRBV7-9 with TRBJ2-7; TRBD2 matches at 11 bases. Germline-derived CDR1 and CDR2 are SEHNR and FQNEAQ (reference sequence). Losses at the gene ends were 7 bases for V and 3 bases for J; bases not matched to a gene: 5. The CDR3 sequence is 14 residues long. CDR3 sequence (DNA): TGTGCCAGCAACGAACTAGCGGGAGTCTACGAGCAGTACTTC. As protein: CASNELAGVYEQYF.

The chain links TRBV6-6 to TRBJ2-1, with TRBD2 matching over 9 bases. The CDR3 totals 15 residues. CDR1 and CDR2 (germline): MNHNY, SVGAGI (reference sequence). The J segment lost 7 bases and the V segment lost 4 bases, leaving 8 bases of the junction unmatched. The CDR3 DNA reads as TGTGCCAGCAGTTCCCCGCTTAGCGGGGGTAATGAGCAGTTCTTC. Translation gives CASSSPLSGGNEQFF.

CDR3 amino acids: CASSIARGVNQPQHF. CDR3 nucleotides: TGTGCCAGTAGTATAGCCAGGGGGGTGAATCAGCCCCAGCATTTT. The chain is built from TRBV19 and TRBJ1-5; TRBD1 matches at 7 bases. Germline V gives CDR1 LNHDA, CDR2 SQIVND (reference sequence). This CDR3 contains 15 residues. The V gene end was trimmed by 1 base and the J gene end by 4 bases; junction bases not matched to a gene: 4.

The CDR3 protein is CASSLNGLAGAPADTQYF. The CDR3 coding sequence is TGTGCCAGCAGCTTAAATGGACTAGCGGGAGCTCCCGCAGATACGCAGTATTTT. The gene calls are TRBV7-3 and TRBJ2-3; 13 nucleotides line up with TRBD2. This CDR3 spans 18 amino acids. With 1 base clipped from V and 4 bases from J, the junction kept 8 bases outside the gene matches. The germline V gene encodes CDR1 SGHTA and CDR2 FQGTGA.

The rearrangement joins TRBV27 to TRBJ2-2; 8 bases map to TRBD1. The CDR3 loop spans 15 amino acids. Per the germline V gene, CDR1 is MNHEY and CDR2 is SMNVEV (reference sequence). V shed 1 base, J shed 7 bases, and the junction held 5 bases outside the gene matches. The CDR3 region has the DNA TGTGCCAGCAGTTTATTCGCAGGGGGCGGCGGGGAGCTGTTTTTT. The encoded protein is CASSLFAGGGGELFF.

V usage is TRBV19 and J usage is TRBJ1-2; 7 nucleotides agree with TRBD1. The CDR3 is 15 amino acids. The V segment lost 5 bases and the J segment 0 bases; nucleotides outside the gene matches: 6. Germline lookup yields CDR1 LNHDA and CDR2 SQIVND (reference sequence). This CDR3 is CASSVTGAPNYGYTF. Here the CDR3 DNA reads TGTGCCAGTAGTGTCACAGGGGCGCCTAACTATGGCTACACCTTC.

The chain uses TRBV14 and TRBJ2-1, with D uncertain. In germline, CDR1 is SGHDN, CDR2 FVKESK. This CDR3 is 14 amino acids long. V was shortened by 1 base and J by 15 bases, with 19 bases between the two germline ends. The DNA of the CDR3 is TGTGCCAGCAGCCAAGCTACCTTCGCCGAGCTGCCGTTCTTC. Amino acid sequence: CASSQATFAELPFF.

This clone has just one count. CDR3 coding DNA: TGTGCCAGCTCACCTATCGGAGGGACAGGGATCAACGAGCAGTACTTC. This codes for CASSPIGGTGINEQYF. The V call is TRBV18, the J call TRBJ2-7; 9 bases align to TRBD1. CDR3 length equals 16 residues. V shed 3 bases, J shed 5 bases, and the junction held 11 bases outside the gene matches. Per germline, CDR1 KGHSH and CDR2 LQKENI.

This clone is a singleton in its sample. This CDR3 is CASSPRMDEQYF. In DNA form, the CDR3 reads TGTGCCAGCAGCCCGCGCATGGACGAGCAGTACTTC. This chain connects TRBV5-4 to TRBJ2-7; D is uncertain. The V end lost 4 bases, the J end lost 5 bases, and 10 bases lay between the germline ends. CDR1 and CDR2 (germline): SGHNT, YYREEE (reference sequence). The CDR3 has 12 amino acids.

V gene TRBV2 combines with J gene TRBJ1-5, with D unresolved. This CDR3 comprises 13 residues. The V and J ends lost 3 bases and 5 bases respectively, with 8 bases between them. Per germline, CDR1 SNHLY and CDR2 FYNNEI. This chain's CDR3 is CASSEEVYQPQHF. As DNA, the CDR3 is TGTGCCAGCAGTGAGGAAGTTTATCAGCCCCAGCATTTT.